This T cell receptor beta chain was identified in a study of blood T cell repertoires in COVID-19. On the study more broadly: The United States, Italy and Spain were the sources of the acute and convalescent COVID-19 samples. T cells, B-cell-depleted T cells, or PBMCs provided the cDNA or gDNA that served as material.

Trimming at V came to 5 bases and at J to 5 bases, leaving 3 bases not matched to a gene. CDR1 and CDR2 from the germline V gene are LGHNT and FRNRAP. CDR3 length: 13 amino acids. Methods used by the authors: It was from reference gene primer amplification that nucleated cell counts were estimated. Repertoires were generated with immunoSEQ multiplex PCR, while TCRdb's copy carries only in-frame clones and drops some. V and J calls and clone size come straight from that table; D and trimming were deduced from the DNA. Of 270,000 or so clones in the sample, about 80% are singletons; the top ten hold 9.4%.

Sequenced input: peripheral blood. The source is a woman between 50 and 59 years old who had recovered from COVID-19. The rearrangement joins TRBV12-5 to TRBJ1-2, with 9 bases identical to TRBD1. In nucleotides, the CDR3 is TGTGCTAGTGGTCCAGGACAGGGGTATGGCTACACCTTC. Its protein is CASGPGQGYGYTF.